These 20 T cell receptor beta chains were sequenced from one sample in a study of response to subunit inactivated influenza vaccine. TCRdb analysed the RT-PCR reads with MiXCR anew, one entry per CDR3 protein. The table includes 800,000 to 1,000,000 distinct CDR3 sequences, 20% to 25% detected once. This specimen consisted of PBMCs from blood, obtained roughly 5 days after vaccination. All receptors come from a man aged 50-60 years who received an inactivated influenza vaccine.

The rearrangement links TRBV18 to TRBJ1-3; no definite D call. V gave up 0 bases and J gave up 1 base, with 10 bases separating them. The CDR3 length is 16 residues. The germline CDR1 and CDR2 sequences are KGHSH and LQKENI. As DNA, the CDR3 is TGTGCCAGCTCACCACCAGGTTACGGGTCTGGAAACACCATATATTTT. Its protein product is CASSPPGYGSGNTIYF.

This chain links TRBV6-2 or TRBV6-3 with TRBJ2-1; TRBD2 matches at 7 bases. This CDR3 spans 15 amino acids. V was clipped by 2 bases and J by 3 bases; unmatched bases: 4. Germline lookup yields CDR1 MNHEY and CDR2 SVGEGT. The DNA for the CDR3 is TGTGCCAGCAGTTACATGCGCGGGGGCTACAATGAGCAGTTCTTC. Encoded protein: CASSYMRGGYNEQFF.

The CDR3: CASSLLAGGSLSYNEQFF. The CDR3 DNA is TGTGCCAGCAGCCTCCTAGCGGGAGGGTCCCTCTCCTACAATGAGCAGTTCTTC. The chain uses TRBV3-1 and TRBJ2-1, with 12 bases aligning to TRBD2. V shed 4 bases, J shed 0 bases, and the junction held 7 bases outside the gene matches. The CDR3 length is 18 residues. From germline, CDR1 is LGHDT and CDR2 YNNKEL (reference sequence).

This clonotype was counted a few times. The chain recombines TRBV6-1 with TRBJ2-2; either TRBD1 or TRBD2 may supply D (6 bases each). CDR3 length equals 19 residues. The germline CDR1 and CDR2 sequences are MNHNS and SASEGT. Trimming cost V 5 bases and J 6 bases, with 28 bases left between them. The CDR3, as DNA: TGTGCCAGCAGTCGAATTCCGGACTACTTAGAAGGGGGAGCCGGGGAGCTGTTTTTT. This sequence encodes CASSRIPDYLEGGAGELFF.

The chain combines TRBV20-1 with TRBJ1-4; maybe TRBD1 (6 bases). Per germline, CDR1 DFQATT and CDR2 SNEGSKA (reference sequence). This CDR3 contains 13 residues. The V end lost 3 bases, the J end lost 5 bases, and 10 bases lay between the germline ends. The CDR3 loop reads CSASPTGNEKLFF. The CDR3 nucleotides are TGCAGTGCTAGCCCCACAGGGAATGAAAAACTGTTTTTT.

This chain joins TRBV4-3 and TRBJ2-1; D ambiguous. Trimming stripped 0 bases from V and 5 bases from J, with 8 bases between. From germline, CDR1 is LGHNA and CDR2 YSLEER. The CDR3 is 14 residues long. CDR3 loop: CASSQEFHHNEQFF. The CDR3 region has the DNA TGCGCCAGCAGCCAAGAATTTCACCACAATGAGCAGTTCTTC.

This chain links TRBV18 with TRBJ2-3, with TRBD1 matching over 9 bases. Germline trimming cut 6 bases from V and 4 bases from J; bases unmatched to any gene: 11. Germline assignment: CDR1 KGHSH and CDR2 LQKENI. The CDR3 runs 16 residues. CDR3 region: CASSPETGGPPDTQYF. DNA of the CDR3: TGTGCCAGCTCCCCCGAGACAGGGGGACCCCCAGATACGCAGTATTTT.

The chain carries TRBV2 and TRBJ2-5, with D hard to call. CDR3 length: 12 residues. Germline loops: CDR1 SNHLY, CDR2 FYNNEI. V was trimmed by 8 bases and J by 5 bases, leaving 12 bases between them. As DNA, the CDR3 is TGTGCCAGCGAGGCCCGGGTGGAGACCCAGTACTTC. Residues: CASEARVETQYF.

V gene TRBV7-2 combines with J gene TRBJ2-5; D uncertain. Germline assignment: CDR1 SGHTA and CDR2 FQGNSA. This CDR3 spans 13 amino acids. V lost 1 base to trimming and J lost 4 bases, with 7 bases between them. The CDR3 loop is CASSLGYAETQYF. CDR3 nucleotide sequence: TGTGCCAGCAGCTTAGGGTACGCAGAGACCCAGTACTTC.

This clonotype was seen only a few times. The chain couples TRBV12-3 or TRBV12-4 to TRBJ1-4, with no clear D. There are 13 residues in the CDR3. The ends were cut back, 4 bases at V and 11 bases at J, with 14 bases in the middle. Here the CDR3 DNA reads TGTGCCAGCAGTTCGTTCGCGTCCGGGAAACTGTTTTTT. Translating it yields CASSSFASGKLFF.

This clonotype was found a few times. The chain couples TRBV7-8 to TRBJ1-2; D ambiguous. Germline CDR1 and CDR2: SGHVS and FQNEAQ. CDR3 size: 13 residues. V lost 4 bases to trimming and J lost 8 bases, with 14 bases between them. CDR3 sequence reads: CASSSGPAAGYTF. CDR3 DNA: TGTGCCAGCAGCTCAGGACCTGCGGCGGGCTACACCTTC. The full variable domain, in which reference TRBV7-8 and TRBJ1-2 provide the parts outside the CDR3, is GAGVSQSPRYKVAKRGQDVALRCDPISGHVSLFWYQQALGQGPEFLTYFQNEAQLDKSGLPSDRFFAERPEGSVSTLKIQRTQQEDSAVYLCASSSGPAAGYTFGSGTRLTVV.

This clonotype has more than one count but fewer than ten. V is TRBV10-3 and J is TRBJ2-1; the D is unclear. Germline-derived CDR1 and CDR2 are ENHRY and SYGVKD. This CDR3 contains 11 residues. The V and J ends lost 7 bases and 7 bases respectively, with 8 bases between them. CDR3 sequence (DNA): TGTGCCATCACCGCCTTAAATGAGCAGTTCTTC. It specifies CAITALNEQFF.

This clonotype was counted a few times. The genes are TRBV12-3 or TRBV12-4 and TRBJ1-1; D is perhaps TRBD1 (5 bases). Trimming removed 6 bases from V and 7 bases from J, with 15 bases in between. There are 13 residues in the CDR3. The CDR3 bases are TGTGCCAGCAGCTCAGGGTTGATAGGTGAAGCTTTCTTT. Translated, it gives CASSSGLIGEAFF.

This chain uses TRBV7-9 with TRBJ1-1, with D possibly TRBD1 on 6 matching bases. This CDR3 contains 15 residues. Trimming took off 1 base at V and 4 bases at J, with 13 bases between the two ends. Germline V lookup: CDR1 SEHNR, CDR2 FQNEAQ (reference sequence). CDR3 nucleotides: TGTGCCAGCAGCTTAGTGGGGGGGCGGGGCACTGAAGCTTTCTTT. Translation gives CASSLVGGRGTEAFF.

J is TRBJ1-5 and V is TRBV6-2 or TRBV6-3; no firm D call. CDR3 size: 14 residues. Germline-derived CDR1 and CDR2 are MNHEY and SVGEGT. Between the trimmed V and J ends, which lost 7 bases and 7 bases, there was a span of 17 bases. The CDR3 region has the DNA TGTGCCAGCACAAACTGGAAGCTAGGCCAGCCCCAGCATTTT. Translated: CASTNWKLGQPQHF.

The gene calls are TRBV4-1 and TRBJ1-1; possibly TRBD1 for D (5 bases). Trimming removed 3 bases from V and 3 bases from J, with 20 bases in between. Germline assignment: CDR1 MGHRA and CDR2 YSYEKL. This CDR3 is 17 amino acids long. For the CDR3, the DNA is TGCGCCAGCAGCCATACTTGGGGGAGGGGCAGAGACACTGAAGCTTTCTTT. Translation: CASSHTWGRGRDTEAFF.

The gene calls are TRBV10-3 and TRBJ2-7; the D gene is possibly TRBD1 (6 bases). CDR3 length: 18 amino acids. V gave up 2 bases and J gave up 1 base, with 21 bases separating them. Germline lookup yields CDR1 ENHRY and CDR2 SYGVKD. The CDR3 sequence is CAISEVRSGGTPSYEQYF. Written as DNA, the CDR3 is TGTGCCATCAGTGAGGTGAGGTCGGGTGGGACACCATCCTACGAGCAGTACTTC.

This clonotype has a handful of counts. The rearrangement joins TRBV7-2 to TRBJ1-6; maybe TRBD1 (5 bases). This CDR3 region has 16 residues. Trimming stripped 3 bases from V and 5 bases from J, with 14 bases between. Germline CDR1 SGHTA, CDR2 FQGNSA. The CDR3 loop reads CASSLRGPLNNSPLHF. For the CDR3, the DNA is TGTGCCAGCAGCTTGCGGGGCCCCCTTAATAATTCACCCCTCCACTTT.

The chain carries TRBV6-2 or TRBV6-3 and TRBJ1-1; 10 bases align to TRBD1. Germline CDR1 reads MNHEY; CDR2 reads SVGEGT. CDR3 size: 15 residues. J gave up 0 bases and V 6 bases, and 4 bases lay outside the gene matches. CDR3 nucleotides: TGTGCCAGCAGCTGGACAGGGGGTATGAACACTGAAGCTTTCTTT. Translated, it gives CASSWTGGMNTEAFF.

This clonotype was seen only a few times. The chain is built from TRBV4-2 and TRBJ2-7; 7 bases agree with TRBD2. V lost 4 bases to trimming and J lost 0 bases; unmatched junction nucleotides: 9. Germline CDR1 is LGHNA and CDR2 is YNFKEQ. The CDR3 runs to 16 residues. The CDR3 spells CASSLGPGGSSYEQYF. In DNA form, the CDR3 reads TGTGCCAGCAGCCTAGGGCCCGGGGGGAGCTCCTACGAGCAGTACTTC.